One sample yielded the 19 T cell receptor beta chains listed below, sequenced in a study of blood T cells in healthy people across ages. A second PCR of roughly 6 to 12 cycles used a sample-barcoded 5' primer and a J-beta primer mix. From the 5' RACE reads, TCRdb called clonotypes with MiXCR, one entry per CDR3 protein. The table lists some 710,000 distinct CDR3 sequences, about half of them singletons. Sequencing input: blood. The origin of the receptors is an elderly man in good health.

This chain uses TRBV7-6 with TRBJ2-1; D tentatively reads TRBD1 or TRBD2 (5 bases each). Germline loops: CDR1 SGHVS, CDR2 FNYEAQ. With 5 bases removed from V and 2 bases from J, the gap between germline ends came to 16 bases. The CDR3 runs 16 residues. The CDR3 region is CASSEGGGKPYNEQFF. The CDR3 DNA sequence: TGTGCCAGCAGCGAAGGTGGGGGAAAGCCCTACAATGAGCAGTTCTTC. The full variable domain, its missing parts supplied by reference TRBV7-6 and TRBJ2-1, is GAGVSQSPRYKVTKRGQDVALRCDPISGHVSLYWYRQALGQGPEFLTYFNYEAQQDKSGLPNDRFSAERPEGSISTLTIQRTEQRDSAMYRCASSEGGGKPYNEQFFGPGTRLTVL.

As regards this clonotype: Just one base apart from a much larger clone, this may be a read error. This rearrangement joins TRBV28 to TRBJ2-7; the match to TRBD1 covers 9 bases. This CDR3 has 16 residues. The germline gives CDR1 MDHEN, CDR2 SYDVKM. CDR3 in amino acids: CAGSSFPGQGRYEQYF. The DNA for the CDR3 is TGTGCCGGCAGTTCCTTCCCGGGACAGGGACGCTACGAGCAGTACTTC. The complete variable domain, with remaining parts taken from reference TRBV28 and TRBJ2-7, reads DVKVTQSSRYLVKRTGEKVFLECVQDMDHENMFWYRQDPGLGLRLIYFSYDVKMKEKGDIPEGYSVSREKKERFSLILESASTNQTSMYLCAGSSFPGQGRYEQYFGPGTRLTVT.

V gene TRBV27 combines with J gene TRBJ2-7, with D possibly called TRBD1 or TRBD2 (6 bases each). The J call could be wrong; TRBJ2-5 is a better fit for the DNA end. CDR1 and CDR2 from the germline V gene are MNHEY and SMNVEV (reference sequence). This CDR3 is built from 15 residues. CDR3 region: CASTFSGGQGETQYF. CDR3 coding DNA: TGTGCCAGCACCTTTTCCGGGGGCCAAGGAGAGACCCAGTACTTC.

The gene calls are TRBV29-1 and TRBJ2-5; 7 bases line up with TRBD1. The assigned J gene may be wrong: the sequence end matches TRBJ2-7 better. The germline gives CDR1 SQVTM, CDR2 ANQGSEA. This CDR3 has 12 amino acids. Here the CDR3 DNA reads TGCAGCGTACGACAGGGTCTAGGCGAGCAGTACTTC. Its translation: CSVRQGLGEQYF.

This clonotype has at least ten counts. The V call is TRBV20-1, the J call TRBJ2-7; D is unresolved. Trimming removed 3 bases at V and 4 bases at J, with 7 bases between. In germline, CDR1 is DFQATT, CDR2 SNEGSKA (reference sequence). This CDR3 has 11 amino acids. CDR3 nucleotide sequence: TGCAGTGCTAGGGATAAGTACGAGCAGTACTTC. As protein: CSARDKYEQYF.

This chain connects TRBV6-6 to TRBJ1-4, with D tentatively TRBD1 (5 bases). The CDR3 extends over 15 amino acids. Per the germline V gene, CDR1 is MNHNY and CDR2 is SVGAGI (reference sequence). V lost 2 bases, J lost 4 bases, and 11 bases lay in between. The CDR3 region is CASSYGTPGNEKLFF. The CDR3 coding sequence is TGTGCCAGCAGTTACGGGACCCCCGGTAATGAAAAACTGTTTTTT.

The chain couples TRBV20-1 to TRBJ2-5, with D possibly being TRBD2 (6 bases). V gave up 1 base and J gave up 4 bases, with 16 bases separating them. Germline loops: CDR1 DFQATT, CDR2 SNEGSKA (reference sequence). The CDR3 is 15 amino acids. The CDR3 nucleotides are TGCAGTGCTAGAGTTGACAGCCGGGGAGGAGAGACCCAGTACTTC. Translation gives CSARVDSRGGETQYF.

This chain connects TRBV29-1 to TRBJ2-2; D is ambiguous. CDR3 length equals 14 residues. V lost 3 bases to trimming and J lost 2 bases, with 10 bases between them. CDR1 SQVTM and CDR2 ANQGSEA come from the germline V gene. CDR3 region: CSVEVVLNTGELFF. In nucleotides, the CDR3 is TGCAGCGTTGAGGTCGTGCTAAACACCGGGGAGCTGTTTTTT.

Ten or more counts support this clonotype. V gene TRBV25-1 combines with J gene TRBJ2-3; 14 nucleotides agree with TRBD2. The CDR3 sequence is 15 residues long. V lost 6 bases and J lost 5; bases outside the gene matches: 4. The germline CDR1 and CDR2 sequences are MGHDK and SYGVNS. For the CDR3, the DNA is TGTGCCAGCAGCGCCGGACTAGCGGGAGGAGATACGCAGTATTTT. Amino acids: CASSAGLAGGDTQYF.

The chain uses TRBV24-1 and TRBJ2-3, with 7 bases that match TRBD2. Germline-derived CDR1 and CDR2 are KGHDR and SFDVKD. The J segment lost 8 bases and the V segment lost 4 bases, leaving 8 bases of the junction unmatched. This CDR3 spans 14 amino acids. The CDR3 nucleotides are TGTGCCACCAGTGACATTGGGGACTACGGTACGCAGTATTTT. This encodes CATSDIGDYGTQYF.

This clonotype turned up a few times. This chain links TRBV10-2 with TRBJ1-5; 9 bases agree with TRBD1. The germline CDR1 and CDR2 sequences are WSHSY and SAAADI. J was trimmed by 4 bases and V by 6 bases; bases with no gene match: 7. This CDR3 is 15 amino acids long. Here the CDR3 reads CASRETGGRNQPQHF. CDR3 bases: TGCGCCAGCAGAGAGACAGGGGGAAGGAATCAGCCCCAGCATTTT.

J is TRBJ1-6 and V is TRBV7-2; no clear D. Germline V lookup: CDR1 SGHTA, CDR2 FQGNSA. This CDR3 has 17 residues. V was cut by 4 bases and J by 0 bases, with 13 bases left in between. Here the CDR3 DNA reads TGTGCCAGCAGCTCCGCCGCGGGAAGCTCCTATAATTCACCCCTCCACTTT. This gives the protein CASSSAAGSSYNSPLHF.

This chain uses TRBV10-3 with TRBJ2-5, with 9 bases that match TRBD1. This CDR3 spans 13 amino acids. CDR1 ENHRY and CDR2 SYGVKD come from the germline V gene. V dropped 10 bases and J dropped 5; count of bases not matched to a gene: 8. CDR3 sequence reads: CATRYRGLETQYF. The CDR3 bases are TGTGCCACGCGATACAGGGGGCTCGAGACCCAGTACTTC.

This clonotype was observed a handful of times. The CDR3 coding sequence is TGTGCCAGCAGCTTGGGACTATTTAGCTCCTACGAGCAGTACTTC. This translates into CASSLGLFSSYEQYF. V gene TRBV7-2 combines with J gene TRBJ2-7; 7 nucleotides align to TRBD2. The J segment lost 0 bases and the V segment lost 3 bases, leaving 5 bases of the junction unmatched. Germline V lookup: CDR1 SGHTA, CDR2 FQGNSA. The CDR3 consists of 15 residues.

In the case of this clonotype: A much larger clone lies one base from this, so it may be a read error. CDR3 region: CATASRRGTDTQYF. The CDR3 coding sequence is TGTGCCACCGCAAGCAGGCGGGGAACAGATACGCAGTATTTT. This sequence joins TRBV5-4 and TRBJ2-3; D is possibly TRBD2 (6 bases). CDR1 is SGHNT and CDR2 is YYREEE in the germline V gene (reference sequence). V lost 9 bases, J lost 3 bases, and 17 bases lay in between. The length of the CDR3 is 14 residues.

With regard to this clonotype: Being one base from a much bigger clone, this may be a read error. The V call is TRBV10-3, the J call TRBJ2-4; tentative D call: TRBD1 (6 bases). Trimming pared 6 bases from V and 1 base from J, leaving 16 bases between. The CDR3 sequence is 16 residues long. CDR1 and CDR2 from the germline V gene are ENHRY and SYGVKD. The DNA for the CDR3 is TGTGCCATCAGGCTGGCAGGGGCTTCGGCCAAAAACATTCAGTACTTC. Translated, it gives CAIRLAGASAKNIQYF.

This clonotype was seen once. A read error may explain this, as a much larger clone is one base away. CDR3 DNA: TGTGCCAGCAGGCGGGACTCCCTTAAGGGGGAGCAGTACTTC. This translates into CASRRDSLKGEQYF. The chain uses TRBV2 and TRBJ2-7; the D gene is possibly TRBD2 (6 bases). Trimming cost V 6 bases and J 7 bases, with 19 bases left between them. This CDR3 has 14 amino acids. Per the germline V gene, CDR1 is SNHLY and CDR2 is FYNNEI.

This chain uses TRBV4-2 with TRBJ2-2; no reliable D call. The CDR3 consists of 16 residues. Germline V gene sequence: CDR1 LGHNA, CDR2 YNFKEQ. Trimming removed 1 base from V and 6 bases from J, with 15 bases in between. The CDR3 here is CASSQGSGIHAGELFF. As DNA, the CDR3 is TGTGCCAGCAGCCAAGGGTCTGGGATCCATGCCGGGGAGCTGTTTTTT.

The V and J genes are TRBV11-3 and TRBJ2-4; tentatively, D is TRBD1 (5 bases). The germline V and J ends were trimmed by 5 bases and 7 bases, with 12 bases remaining between them. This CDR3 region has 13 residues. Looked up from germline, CDR1 is SGHNT and CDR2 is YENEEA. The chain's CDR3 is CASSLTQGNIQYF. CDR3 bases: TGTGCCAGCAGCCTCACGCAGGGTAACATTCAGTACTTC.